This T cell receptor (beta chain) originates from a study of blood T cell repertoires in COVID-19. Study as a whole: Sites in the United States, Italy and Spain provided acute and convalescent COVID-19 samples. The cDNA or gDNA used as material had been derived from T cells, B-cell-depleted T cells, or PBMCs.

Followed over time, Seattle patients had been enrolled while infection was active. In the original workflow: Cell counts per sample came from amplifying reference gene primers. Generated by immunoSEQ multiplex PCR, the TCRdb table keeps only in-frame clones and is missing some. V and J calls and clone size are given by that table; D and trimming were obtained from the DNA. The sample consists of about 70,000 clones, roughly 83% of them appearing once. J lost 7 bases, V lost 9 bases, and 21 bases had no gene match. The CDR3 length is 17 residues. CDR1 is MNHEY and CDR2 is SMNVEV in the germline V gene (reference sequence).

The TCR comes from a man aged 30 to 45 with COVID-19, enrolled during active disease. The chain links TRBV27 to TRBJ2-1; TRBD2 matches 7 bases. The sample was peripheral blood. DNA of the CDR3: TGTGCCAGTGCCGCCGCCGCGCGGGGCGGGAGAGCTAATGAGCAGTTCTTC. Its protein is CASAAAARGGRANEQFF.